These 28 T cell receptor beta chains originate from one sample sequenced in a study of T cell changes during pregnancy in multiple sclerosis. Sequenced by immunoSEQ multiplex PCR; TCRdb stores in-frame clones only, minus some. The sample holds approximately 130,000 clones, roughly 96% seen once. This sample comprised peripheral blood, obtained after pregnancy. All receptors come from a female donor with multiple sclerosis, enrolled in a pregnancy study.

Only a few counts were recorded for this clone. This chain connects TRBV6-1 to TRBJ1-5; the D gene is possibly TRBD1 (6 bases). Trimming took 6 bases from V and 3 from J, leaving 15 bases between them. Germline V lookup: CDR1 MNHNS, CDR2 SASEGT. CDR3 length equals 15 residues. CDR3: CASRTTGVDNQPQHF. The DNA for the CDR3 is TGTGCCAGCAGAACGACAGGTGTTGACAATCAGCCCCAGCATTTT.

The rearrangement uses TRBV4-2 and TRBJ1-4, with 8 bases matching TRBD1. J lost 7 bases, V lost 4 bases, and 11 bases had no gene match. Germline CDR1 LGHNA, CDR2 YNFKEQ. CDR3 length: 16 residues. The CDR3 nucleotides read TGTGCCAGCAGCCCCCGATCAAGACAGGGGAGTGAAAAACTGTTTTTT. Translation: CASSPRSRQGSEKLFF.

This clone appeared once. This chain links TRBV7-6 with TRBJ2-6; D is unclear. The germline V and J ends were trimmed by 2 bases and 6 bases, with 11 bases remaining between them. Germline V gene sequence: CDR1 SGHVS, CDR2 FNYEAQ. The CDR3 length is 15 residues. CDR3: CASSLFGAEANVLTF. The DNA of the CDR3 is TGTGCCAGCAGCTTATTCGGCGCGGAGGCCAACGTCCTGACTTTC.

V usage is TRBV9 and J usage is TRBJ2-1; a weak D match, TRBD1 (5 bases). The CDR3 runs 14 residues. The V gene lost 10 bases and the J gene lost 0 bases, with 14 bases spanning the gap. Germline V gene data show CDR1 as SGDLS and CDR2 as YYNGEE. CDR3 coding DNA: TGTGCCCGAAATCGGCAGGGCTCCTACAATGAGCAGTTCTTC. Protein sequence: CARNRQGSYNEQFF. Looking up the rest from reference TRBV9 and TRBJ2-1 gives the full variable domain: DSGVTQTPKHLITATGQRVTLRCSPRSGDLSVYWYQQSLDQGLQFLIQYYNGEERAKGNILERFSAQQFPDLHSELNLSSLELGDSALYFCARNRQGSYNEQFFGPGTRLTVL.

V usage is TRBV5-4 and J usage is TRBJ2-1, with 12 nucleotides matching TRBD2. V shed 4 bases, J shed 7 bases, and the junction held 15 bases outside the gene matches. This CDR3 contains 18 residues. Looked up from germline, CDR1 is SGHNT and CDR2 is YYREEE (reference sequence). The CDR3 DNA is TGTGCCAGCAGCCCCCGGAGCCCGACTAGCGGGAGAAGTAATGAGCAGTTCTTC. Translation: CASSPRSPTSGRSNEQFF.

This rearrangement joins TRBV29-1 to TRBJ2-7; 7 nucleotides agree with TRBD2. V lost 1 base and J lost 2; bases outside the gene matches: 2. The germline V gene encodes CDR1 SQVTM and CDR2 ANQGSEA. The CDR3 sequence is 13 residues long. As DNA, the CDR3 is TGCAGCGTTGAAGCTAGCGGACCCTACGAGCAGTACTTC. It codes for CSVEASGPYEQYF.

This CDR3 is CASRGLARASYEQYF. Here the CDR3 DNA reads TGTGCCAGCAGGGGGCTCGCTCGAGCCTCCTACGAGCAGTACTTC. The rearrangement uses TRBV6-6 and TRBJ2-7, with TRBD1 as a possible D gene (5 bases). Germline V gene sequence: CDR1 MNHNY, CDR2 SVGAGI (reference sequence). Deletions cut 6 bases from V and 0 bases from J, with 15 bases between. CDR3 length: 15 amino acids.

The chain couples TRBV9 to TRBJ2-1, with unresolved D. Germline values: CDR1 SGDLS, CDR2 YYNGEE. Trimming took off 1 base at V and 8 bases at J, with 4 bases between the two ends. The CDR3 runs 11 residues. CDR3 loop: CASSVSDEQFF. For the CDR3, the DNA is TGTGCCAGCAGCGTAAGCGATGAGCAGTTCTTC.

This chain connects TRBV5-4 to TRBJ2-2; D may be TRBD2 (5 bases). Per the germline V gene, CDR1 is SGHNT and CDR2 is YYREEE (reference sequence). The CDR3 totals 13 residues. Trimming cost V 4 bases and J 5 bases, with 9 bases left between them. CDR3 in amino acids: CASSLGETGELFF. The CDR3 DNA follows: TGTGCCAGCAGCCTCGGGGAAACCGGGGAGCTGTTTTTT.

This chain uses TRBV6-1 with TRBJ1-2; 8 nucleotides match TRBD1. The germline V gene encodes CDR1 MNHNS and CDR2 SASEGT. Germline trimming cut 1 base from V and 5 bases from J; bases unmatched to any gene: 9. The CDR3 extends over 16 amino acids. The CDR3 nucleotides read TGTGCCAGCAGTGAAGGACAGGGGTATGGCTTATATGGCTACACCTTC. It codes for CASSEGQGYGLYGYTF.

DNA of the CDR3: TGTGCCACCAGCAGAGCCTCATTACACCGTCAAGACACCTTC. It codes for CATSRASLHRQDTF. V is TRBV15 and J is TRBJ1-2; D gene uncertain. V was cut by 1 base and J by 12 bases, with 18 bases left in between. Per the germline V gene, CDR1 is LNHNV and CDR2 is YYDKDF (reference sequence). This CDR3 is 14 amino acids long. Complete variable domain (other parts from reference TRBV15 and TRBJ1-2): DAMVIQNPRYQVTQFGKPVTLSCSQTLNHNVMYWYQQKSSQAPKLLFHYYDKDFNNEADTPDNFQSRRPNTSFCFLDIRSPGLGDTAMYLCATSRASLHRQDTFGSGTRLTVV.

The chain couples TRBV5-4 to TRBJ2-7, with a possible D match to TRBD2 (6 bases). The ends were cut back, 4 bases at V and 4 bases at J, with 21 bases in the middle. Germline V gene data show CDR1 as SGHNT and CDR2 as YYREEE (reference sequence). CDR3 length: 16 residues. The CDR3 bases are TGTGCCAGCAGCATCCATGGGGGGAGGAGCGTATACGAGCAGTACTTC. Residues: CASSIHGGRSVYEQYF. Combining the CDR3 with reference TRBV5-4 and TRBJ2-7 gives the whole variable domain ETGVTQSPTHLIKTRGQQVTLRCSSQSGHNTVSWYQQALGQGPQFIFQYYREEENGRGNFPPRFSGLQFPNYSSELNVNALELDDSALYLCASSIHGGRSVYEQYFGPGTRLTVT.

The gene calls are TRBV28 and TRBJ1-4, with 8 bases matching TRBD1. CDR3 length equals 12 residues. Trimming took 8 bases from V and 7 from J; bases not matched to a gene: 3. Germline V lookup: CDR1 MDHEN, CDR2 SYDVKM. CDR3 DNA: TGTGCCAGCTCGACAGGGGTTGAAAAACTGTTTTTT. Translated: CASSTGVEKLFF. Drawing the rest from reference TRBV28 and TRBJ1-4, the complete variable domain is DVKVTQSSRYLVKRTGEKVFLECVQDMDHENMFWYRQDPGLGLRLIYFSYDVKMKEKGDIPEGYSVSREKKERFSLILESASTNQTSMYLCASSTGVEKLFFGSGTQLSVL.

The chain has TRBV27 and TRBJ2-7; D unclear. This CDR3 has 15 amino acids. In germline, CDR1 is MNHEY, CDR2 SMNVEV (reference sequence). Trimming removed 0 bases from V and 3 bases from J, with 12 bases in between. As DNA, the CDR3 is TGTGCCAGCAGTTTATCGTCAGGAATTCTCTACGAGCAGTACTTC. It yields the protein CASSLSSGILYEQYF.

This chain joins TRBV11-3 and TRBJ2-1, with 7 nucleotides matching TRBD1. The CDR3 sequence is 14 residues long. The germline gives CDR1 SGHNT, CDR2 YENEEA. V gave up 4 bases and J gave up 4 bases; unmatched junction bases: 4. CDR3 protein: CASSSRDSYNEQFF. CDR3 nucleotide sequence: TGTGCCAGCAGCTCCCGGGACAGTTACAATGAGCAGTTCTTC.

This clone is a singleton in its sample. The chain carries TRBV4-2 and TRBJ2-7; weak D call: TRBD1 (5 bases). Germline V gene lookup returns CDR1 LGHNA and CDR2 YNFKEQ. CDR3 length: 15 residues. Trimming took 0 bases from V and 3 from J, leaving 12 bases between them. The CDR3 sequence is CASSQEWGSNYEQYF. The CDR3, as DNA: TGTGCCAGCAGCCAAGAGTGGGGCAGCAACTACGAGCAGTACTTC.

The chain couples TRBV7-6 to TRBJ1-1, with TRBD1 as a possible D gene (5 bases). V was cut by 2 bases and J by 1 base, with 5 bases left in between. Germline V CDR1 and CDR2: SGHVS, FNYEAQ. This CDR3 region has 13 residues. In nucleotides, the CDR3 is TGTGCCAGCAGCTTACAGGGGAACACTGAAGCTTTCTTT. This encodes CASSLQGNTEAFF.

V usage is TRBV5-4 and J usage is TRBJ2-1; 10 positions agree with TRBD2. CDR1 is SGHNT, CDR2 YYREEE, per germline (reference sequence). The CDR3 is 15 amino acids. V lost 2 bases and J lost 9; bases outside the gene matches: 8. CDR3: CASSFWLAGVREQFF. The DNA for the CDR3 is TGTGCCAGCAGCTTCTGGCTAGCGGGAGTACGTGAGCAGTTCTTC.

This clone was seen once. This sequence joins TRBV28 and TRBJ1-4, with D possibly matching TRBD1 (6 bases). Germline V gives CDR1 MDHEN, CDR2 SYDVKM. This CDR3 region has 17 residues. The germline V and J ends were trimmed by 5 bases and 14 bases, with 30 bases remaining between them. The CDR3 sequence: CASSPSPFQVGTPYLFF. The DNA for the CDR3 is TGTGCCAGCAGTCCTTCCCCCTTTCAAGTGGGGACACCTTATCTGTTTTTT.

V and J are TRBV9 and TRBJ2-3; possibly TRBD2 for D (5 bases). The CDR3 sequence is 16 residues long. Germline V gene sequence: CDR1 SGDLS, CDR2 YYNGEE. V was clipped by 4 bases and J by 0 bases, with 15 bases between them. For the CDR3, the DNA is TGTGCCAGCAGCCCCAGCTCGCTAGCTAGCACAGATACGCAGTATTTT. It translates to CASSPSSLASTDTQYF.

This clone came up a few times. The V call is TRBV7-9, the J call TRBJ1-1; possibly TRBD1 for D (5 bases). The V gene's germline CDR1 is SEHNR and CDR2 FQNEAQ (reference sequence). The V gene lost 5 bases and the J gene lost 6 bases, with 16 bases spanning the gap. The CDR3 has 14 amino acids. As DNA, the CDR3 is TGTGCCAGCAGCCCAGCCTCACAGGTAGCTGAAGCTTTCTTT. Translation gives CASSPASQVAEAFF.

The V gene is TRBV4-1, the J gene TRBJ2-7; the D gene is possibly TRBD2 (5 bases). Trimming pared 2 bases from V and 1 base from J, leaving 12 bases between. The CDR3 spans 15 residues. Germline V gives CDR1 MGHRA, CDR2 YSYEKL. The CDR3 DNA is TGCGCCAGCAGCCAAAACCTAGCAGCGTCCTACGAGCAGTACTTC. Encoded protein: CASSQNLAASYEQYF.

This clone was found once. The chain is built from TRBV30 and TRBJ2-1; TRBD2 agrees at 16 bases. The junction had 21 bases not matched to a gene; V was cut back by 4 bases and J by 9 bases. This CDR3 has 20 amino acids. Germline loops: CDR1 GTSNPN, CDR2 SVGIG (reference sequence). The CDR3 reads CAWTNMGLAGGTTSFAEQFF. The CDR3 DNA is TGTGCCTGGACGAACATGGGACTAGCGGGAGGGACTACAAGCTTCGCTGAGCAGTTCTTC.

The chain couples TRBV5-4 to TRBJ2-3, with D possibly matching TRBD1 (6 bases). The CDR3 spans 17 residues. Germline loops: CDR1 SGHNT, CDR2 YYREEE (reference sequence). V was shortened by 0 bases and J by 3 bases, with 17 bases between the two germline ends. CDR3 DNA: TGTGCCAGCAGCTTGGAACTGGGGGCAAGCATAACAGATACGCAGTATTTT. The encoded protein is CASSLELGASITDTQYF.

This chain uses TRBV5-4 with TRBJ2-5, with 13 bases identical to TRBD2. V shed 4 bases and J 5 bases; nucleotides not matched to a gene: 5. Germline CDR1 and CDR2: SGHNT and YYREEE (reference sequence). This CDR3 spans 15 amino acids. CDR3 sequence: CASSPELAGGETQYF. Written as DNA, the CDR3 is TGTGCCAGCAGCCCTGAACTAGCGGGGGGGGAGACCCAGTACTTC.

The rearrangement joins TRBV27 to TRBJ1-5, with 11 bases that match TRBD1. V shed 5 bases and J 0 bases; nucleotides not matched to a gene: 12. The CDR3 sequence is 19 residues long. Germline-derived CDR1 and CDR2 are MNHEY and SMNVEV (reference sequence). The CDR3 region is CASSQTPGTGGYSNQPQHF. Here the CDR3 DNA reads TGTGCCAGCAGTCAAACCCCCGGGACAGGGGGGTATAGCAATCAGCCCCAGCATTTT.

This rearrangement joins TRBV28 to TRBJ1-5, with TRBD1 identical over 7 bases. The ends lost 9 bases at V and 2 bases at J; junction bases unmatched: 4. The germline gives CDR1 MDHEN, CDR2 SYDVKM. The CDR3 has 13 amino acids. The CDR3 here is CASQDRGNQPQHF. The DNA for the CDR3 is TGTGCCAGTCAAGACAGGGGCAATCAGCCCCAGCATTTT.

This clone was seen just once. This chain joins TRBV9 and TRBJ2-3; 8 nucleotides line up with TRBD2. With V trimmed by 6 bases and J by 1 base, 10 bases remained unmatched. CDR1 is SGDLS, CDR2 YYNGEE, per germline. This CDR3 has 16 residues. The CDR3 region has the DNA TGTGCCAGCACCCCCCGAGGGCGGGAGGGCACAGATACGCAGTATTTT. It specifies CASTPRGREGTDTQYF.